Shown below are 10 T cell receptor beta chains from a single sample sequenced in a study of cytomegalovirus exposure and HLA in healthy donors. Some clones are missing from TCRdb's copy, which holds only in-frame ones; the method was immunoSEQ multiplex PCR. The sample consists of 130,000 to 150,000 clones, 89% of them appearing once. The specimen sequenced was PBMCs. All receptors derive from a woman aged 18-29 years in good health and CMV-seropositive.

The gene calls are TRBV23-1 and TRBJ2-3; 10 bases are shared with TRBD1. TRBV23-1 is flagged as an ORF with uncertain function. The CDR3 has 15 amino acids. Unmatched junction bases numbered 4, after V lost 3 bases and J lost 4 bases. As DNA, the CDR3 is TGCGCCAGCAGTCATGGGACAGGGGAAGCAGATACGCAGTATTTT. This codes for CASSHGTGEADTQYF.

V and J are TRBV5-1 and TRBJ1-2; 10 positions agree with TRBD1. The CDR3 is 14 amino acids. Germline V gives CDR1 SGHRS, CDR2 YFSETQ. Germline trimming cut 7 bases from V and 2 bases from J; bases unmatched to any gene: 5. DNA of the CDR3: TGCGCCAGCGGGCCGGGACAGGGGAACTATGGCTACACCTTC. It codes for CASGPGQGNYGYTF.

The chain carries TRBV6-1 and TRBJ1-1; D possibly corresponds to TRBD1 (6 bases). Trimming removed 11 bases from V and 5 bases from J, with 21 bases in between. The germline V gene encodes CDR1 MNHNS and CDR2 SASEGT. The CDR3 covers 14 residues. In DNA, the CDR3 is TGTGCCGGTAAGGGGGGGAGCCAGGGGACTGAAGCTTTCTTT. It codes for CAGKGGSQGTEAFF.

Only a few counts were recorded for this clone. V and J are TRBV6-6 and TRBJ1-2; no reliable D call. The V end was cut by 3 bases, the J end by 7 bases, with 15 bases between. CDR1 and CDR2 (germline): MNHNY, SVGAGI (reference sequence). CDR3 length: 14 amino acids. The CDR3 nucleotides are TGTGCCAGCAGTTATGGTAGTACTGGGAGTGGCTACACCTTC. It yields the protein CASSYGSTGSGYTF.

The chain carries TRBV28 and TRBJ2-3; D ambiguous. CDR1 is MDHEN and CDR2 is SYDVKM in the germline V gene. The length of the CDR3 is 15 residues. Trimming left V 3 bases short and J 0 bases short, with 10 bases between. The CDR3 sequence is CASSLQAPSTDTQYF. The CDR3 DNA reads TGTGCCAGCAGTTTGCAGGCTCCGAGCACAGATACGCAGTATTTT.

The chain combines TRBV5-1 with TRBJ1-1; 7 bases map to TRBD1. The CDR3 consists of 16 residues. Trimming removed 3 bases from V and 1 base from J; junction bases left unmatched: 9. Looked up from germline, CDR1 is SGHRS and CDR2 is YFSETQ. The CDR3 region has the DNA TGCGCCAGCAGCTGGGGGACAGTCGGATCGAACACTGAAGCTTTCTTT. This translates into CASSWGTVGSNTEAFF.

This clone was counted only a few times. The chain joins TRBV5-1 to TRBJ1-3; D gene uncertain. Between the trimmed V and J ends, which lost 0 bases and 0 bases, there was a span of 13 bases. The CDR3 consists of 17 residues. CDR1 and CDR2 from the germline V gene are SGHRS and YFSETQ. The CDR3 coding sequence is TGCGCCAGCAGCTTGGACGCCGCTACTATCTCTGGAAACACCATATATTTT. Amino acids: CASSLDAATISGNTIYF.

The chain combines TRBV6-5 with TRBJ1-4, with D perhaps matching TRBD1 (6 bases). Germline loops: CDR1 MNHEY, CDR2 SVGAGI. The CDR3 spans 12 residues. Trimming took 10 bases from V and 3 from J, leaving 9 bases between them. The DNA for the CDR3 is TGTGCCACAGGGGTCTCTAATGAAAAACTGTTTTTT. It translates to CATGVSNEKLFF.

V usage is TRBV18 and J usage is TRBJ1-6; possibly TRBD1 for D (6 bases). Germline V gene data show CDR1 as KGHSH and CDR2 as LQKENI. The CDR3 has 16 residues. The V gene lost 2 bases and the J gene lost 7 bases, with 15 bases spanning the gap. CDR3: CASSPTGTRVNSPLHF. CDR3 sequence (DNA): TGTGCCAGCTCACCAACAGGGACTAGGGTGAATTCACCCCTCCACTTT.

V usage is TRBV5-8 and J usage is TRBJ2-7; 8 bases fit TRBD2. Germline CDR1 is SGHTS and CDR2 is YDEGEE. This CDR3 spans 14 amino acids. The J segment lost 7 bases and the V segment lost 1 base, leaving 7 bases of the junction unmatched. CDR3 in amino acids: CASSLTGGPREQYF. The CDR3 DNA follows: TGTGCCAGCAGCTTGACGGGGGGGCCGCGGGAGCAGTACTTC.